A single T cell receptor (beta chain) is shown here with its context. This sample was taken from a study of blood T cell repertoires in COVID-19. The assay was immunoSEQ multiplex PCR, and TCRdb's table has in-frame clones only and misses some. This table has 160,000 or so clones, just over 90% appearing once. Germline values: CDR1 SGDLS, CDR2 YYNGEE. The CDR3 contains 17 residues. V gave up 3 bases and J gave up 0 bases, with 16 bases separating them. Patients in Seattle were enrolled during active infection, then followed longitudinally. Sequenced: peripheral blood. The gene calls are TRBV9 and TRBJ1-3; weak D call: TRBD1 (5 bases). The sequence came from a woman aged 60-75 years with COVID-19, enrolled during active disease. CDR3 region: CASSGGVPLSSGNTIYF. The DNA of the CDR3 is TGTGCCAGCAGCGGGGGGGTACCGCTGAGCTCTGGAAACACCATATATTTT.